The 26 T cell receptor beta chains below come from one sample, sequenced in a study of blood T cell repertoires in COVID-19. This table comes from immunoSEQ multiplex PCR, and its TCRdb copy is limited to in-frame clones, with some not included. The data hold around 100,000 clones, with roughly nine tenths observed a single time. The specimen sequenced was peripheral blood. The receptors stem from a man aged 50 to 60 with active COVID-19.

V usage is TRBV4-2 and J usage is TRBJ2-2; 8 positions match TRBD1. The germline V gene has CDR1 LGHNA and CDR2 YNFKEQ. The CDR3 runs 16 residues. The V gene end was trimmed by 3 bases and the J gene end by 7 bases; junction bases not matched to a gene: 10. CDR3 protein: CASSHGPRGHGGELFF. The CDR3 DNA reads TGTGCCAGCAGCCACGGGCCCAGGGGGCATGGCGGGGAGCTGTTTTTT.

V is TRBV5-6 and J is TRBJ2-7; unclear D gene. CDR3 size: 13 residues. Germline-derived CDR1 and CDR2 are SGHDT and YYEEEE. Trimming stripped 4 bases from V and 3 bases from J, with 11 bases between. The CDR3 region is CASSQASRYEQYF. The CDR3 DNA reads as TGTGCCAGCAGCCAGGCGAGTCGCTACGAGCAGTACTTC.

The rearrangement links TRBV5-1 to TRBJ2-1; a weak D match, TRBD1 (6 bases). In germline, CDR1 is SGHRS, CDR2 YFSETQ. V lost 3 bases to trimming and J lost 11 bases, with 24 bases between them. This CDR3 comprises 16 residues. This CDR3 is CASSSGNFGQTEKQFF. In DNA form, the CDR3 reads TGCGCCAGCAGCTCGGGCAATTTCGGACAGACAGAAAAGCAGTTCTTC. Based on the CDR3 plus reference TRBV5-1 and TRBJ2-1, the full variable domain is KAGVTQTPRYLIKTRGQQVTLSCSPISGHRSVSWYQQTPGQGLQFLFEYFSETQRNKGNFPGRFSGRQFSNSRSEMNVSTLELGDSALYLCASSSGNFGQTEKQFFGPGTRLTVL.

The chain is built from TRBV7-2 and TRBJ2-5; D is possibly TRBD2 (6 bases). The V and J ends lost 5 bases and 5 bases respectively, with 15 bases between them. Germline CDR1 is SGHTA and CDR2 is FQGNSA. The CDR3 has 14 residues. The CDR3 is CASSRFVRGETQYF. The CDR3 DNA is TGTGCCAGCAGCCGGTTCGTACGGGGGGAGACCCAGTACTTC.

The CDR3 DNA reads TGTGCCAGTAGACCCGGGACAACTAGCAATCAGCCCCAGCATTTT. Amino acids: CASRPGTTSNQPQHF. The rearrangement joins TRBV19 to TRBJ1-5; D may be TRBD1 (6 bases). Trimming removed 6 bases at V and 0 bases at J, with 12 bases between. The CDR3 length is 15 residues. Germline loops: CDR1 LNHDA, CDR2 SQIVND (reference sequence).

V usage is TRBV6-1 and J usage is TRBJ2-7; D uncertain. The germline V gene has CDR1 MNHNS and CDR2 SASEGT. The CDR3 sequence is 11 residues long. Trimming took off 3 bases at V and 4 bases at J, with 4 bases between the two ends. The CDR3 region has the DNA TGTGCCAGCAGTGAGAGGTACGAGCAGTACTTC. It encodes CASSERYEQYF.

The gene calls are TRBV2 and TRBJ2-2, with TRBD1 identical over 9 bases. V shed 5 bases, J shed 1 base, and the junction held 8 bases outside the gene matches. Germline CDR1 and CDR2: SNHLY and FYNNEI. The CDR3 has 17 residues. The CDR3 loop reads CASSLQGAGLNTGELFF. The CDR3 region has the DNA TGTGCCAGCAGTTTACAGGGGGCTGGCTTGAACACCGGGGAGCTGTTTTTT.

The rearrangement uses TRBV6-1 and TRBJ1-5; 9 nucleotides line up with TRBD1. CDR1 is MNHNS and CDR2 is SASEGT in the germline V gene. This CDR3 spans 16 amino acids. After removal of 3 bases from V and 11 bases from J, the junction contained 14 bases not matched to a gene. The CDR3 here is CASSESGQGPSRSQHF. The CDR3, as DNA: TGTGCCAGCAGTGAGTCGGGACAGGGACCCTCGAGGTCCCAGCATTTT.

The chain uses TRBV7-2 and TRBJ2-2; 7 nucleotides agree with TRBD1. The CDR3 is 15 residues long. From germline, CDR1 is SGHTA and CDR2 FQGNSA. The V segment lost 5 bases and the J segment 2 bases; nucleotides outside the gene matches: 5. For the CDR3, the DNA is TGTGCCAGCAGCCCCACAGGGGCAAACACCGGGGAGCTGTTTTTT. Its translation: CASSPTGANTGELFF.

As concerns this clone: The sample carries other DNA sequences with the same CDR3. The chain joins TRBV27 to TRBJ1-5; tentative D call: TRBD1 (6 bases). The ends were cut back, 3 bases at V and 4 bases at J, with 7 bases in the middle. CDR3 length equals 13 residues. Germline CDR1 reads MNHEY; CDR2 reads SMNVEV (reference sequence). The CDR3, as DNA: TGTGCCAGCAGTTTTCAGGGGAATCAGCCCCAGCATTTT. Translation gives CASSFQGNQPQHF.

This clone was seen only once. The rearrangement links TRBV3-1 (or the pseudogene TRBV3-2) to TRBJ1-1; D uncertain. The CDR3 has 12 residues. Trimming removed 5 bases at V and 8 bases at J, with 12 bases between. Germline values: CDR1 LGHDT, CDR2 YNNKEL (reference sequence). Here the CDR3 reads CASSNPSTEAFF. The CDR3 DNA follows: TGTGCCAGCAGCAACCCGTCGACAGAAGCTTTCTTT.

The chain combines TRBV19 with TRBJ1-4, with D maybe TRBD1 (5 bases). Trimming removed 1 base at V and 2 bases at J, with 8 bases between. This CDR3 spans 15 amino acids. Germline-derived CDR1 and CDR2 are LNHDA and SQIVND (reference sequence). CDR3 in amino acids: CASSIGGTTNEKLFF. As DNA, the CDR3 is TGTGCCAGTAGTATAGGCGGGACGACTAATGAAAAACTGTTTTTT.

The rearrangement links TRBV18 to TRBJ2-1; 11 positions agree with TRBD2. V dropped 6 bases and J dropped 8; count of bases not matched to a gene: 9. This CDR3 spans 15 amino acids. Germline CDR1 KGHSH, CDR2 LQKENI. This CDR3 is CASSPGLAGRDEQFF. The CDR3 coding sequence is TGTGCCAGCTCGCCAGGACTAGCGGGCAGGGATGAGCAGTTCTTC.

The chain has TRBV30 and TRBJ1-1; D gene ambiguous. The CDR3 has 13 residues. Germline CDR1 and CDR2: GTSNPN and SVGIG (reference sequence). V shed 4 bases and J shed 6 bases, with 15 bases lying between them. CDR3 DNA sequence: TGTGCCTGGACCCCCGTCCTCCTACCTGAAGCTTTCTTT. It yields the protein CAWTPVLLPEAFF.

By its share, this clone is medium-sized. The V gene is TRBV2, the J gene TRBJ2-2; TRBD1 agrees at 11 bases. CDR1 and CDR2 (germline): SNHLY, FYNNEI. Trimming cost V 3 bases and J 4 bases; bases outside gene matches: 1. CDR3 length: 15 residues. CDR3 sequence (DNA): TGTGCCAGCAGTGACGGGACAGGGGGCACCGGGGAGCTGTTTTTT. Amino acids: CASSDGTGGTGELFF.

CDR3 loop: CASSPMLAARTDTQYF. The CDR3 coding sequence is TGTGCCAGTAGTCCGATGCTAGCGGCCCGCACAGATACGCAGTATTTT. V and J are TRBV19 and TRBJ2-3, with 7 bases fitting TRBD2. CDR3 length: 16 amino acids. With 5 bases clipped from V and 1 base from J, the junction kept 9 bases outside the gene matches. Germline CDR1 reads LNHDA; CDR2 reads SQIVND (reference sequence).

J is TRBJ2-1 and V is TRBV9; D not resolved. The CDR3 spans 14 residues. V lost 7 bases and J 8 bases, leaving 19 bases between the germline ends. Germline lookup yields CDR1 SGDLS and CDR2 YYNGEE. This CDR3 reads CASSQSPIPDEQFF. CDR3 in DNA: TGTGCCAGCTCACAAAGTCCCATACCCGATGAGCAGTTCTTC.

The chain couples TRBV7-8 to TRBJ2-7, with TRBD2 matching 11 bases. The CDR3 runs 13 residues. The V and J ends lost 5 bases and 4 bases, in that order; junction bases with no gene match: 1. Germline CDR1 SGHVS, CDR2 FQNEAQ. DNA of the CDR3: TGTGCCAGCAGCCGACTAGCGGGATACGAGCAGTACGTC. It is translated as CASSRLAGYEQYV.

The gene calls are TRBV11-2 and TRBJ2-4; D uncertain. CDR3 length: 15 amino acids. Trimming left V 2 bases short and J 7 bases short, with 15 bases between. Germline V gene data show CDR1 as SGHAT and CDR2 as FQNNGV. The CDR3 DNA follows: TGTGCCAGCAGCTTACATGGCTTCAGGCCCAACATTCAGTACTTC. Residues: CASSLHGFRPNIQYF.

J is TRBJ1-6 and V is TRBV9, with 8 bases identical to TRBD1. The CDR3 is made up of 17 amino acids. The J segment lost 2 bases and the V segment lost 2 bases, leaving 6 bases of the junction unmatched. CDR1 is SGDLS and CDR2 is YYNGEE in the germline V gene. The CDR3 DNA is TGTGCCAGCAGCGTCGGGGGACAGGAGCCCTATAATTCACCCCTCCACTTT. Amino acid sequence: CASSVGGQEPYNSPLHF. The entire variable domain, with the rest obtained from reference TRBV9 and TRBJ1-6, is as follows: DSGVTQTPKHLITATGQRVTLRCSPRSGDLSVYWYQQSLDQGLQFLIQYYNGEERAKGNILERFSAQQFPDLHSELNLSSLELGDSALYFCASSVGGQEPYNSPLHFGNGTRLTVT.

The genes are TRBV20-1 and TRBJ1-1; D unresolved. V lost 5 bases and J lost 0, with 4 bases in between. The CDR3 totals 11 residues. Germline V gives CDR1 DFQATT, CDR2 SNEGSKA (reference sequence). The CDR3 reads CSAYMNTEAFF. CDR3 nucleotides: TGCAGTGCTTACATGAACACTGAAGCTTTCTTT.

The V gene is TRBV6-1, the J gene TRBJ2-7, with D possibly TRBD2 on 6 matching bases. The CDR3 consists of 14 residues. CDR1 and CDR2 from the germline V gene are MNHNS and SASEGT. V was trimmed by 1 base and J by 5 bases, leaving 12 bases between them. CDR3 DNA: TGTGCCAGCAGTGAAGTAGGACTATACAACGAGCAGTACTTC. Residues: CASSEVGLYNEQYF.

The chain is built from TRBV5-8 and TRBJ2-3; D remains unclear. The CDR3 totals 15 residues. The V and J ends lost 4 bases and 0 bases respectively, with 12 bases between them. The germline CDR1 and CDR2 sequences are SGHTS and YDEGEE. Here the CDR3 reads CASSPGWASTDTQYF. The CDR3 bases are TGTGCCAGCAGCCCCGGCTGGGCTAGCACAGATACGCAGTATTTT.

The chain uses TRBV5-1 and TRBJ2-1, with D possibly being TRBD2 (5 bases). Germline CDR1 and CDR2: SGHRS and YFSETQ. The CDR3 extends over 12 amino acids. V was pared by 1 base and J by 7 bases, with 6 bases between. DNA of the CDR3: TGCGCCAGCAGCTTGACGGGGAATGAGCAGTTCTTC. This gives the protein CASSLTGNEQFF.

The chain has TRBV5-4 and TRBJ1-1; D gene ambiguous. The V gene lost 0 bases and the J gene lost 4 bases, with 13 bases spanning the gap. Germline loops: CDR1 SGHNT, CDR2 YYREEE (reference sequence). The CDR3 totals 15 residues. CDR3 coding DNA: TGTGCCAGCAGCTTGGAAGGGTCGGGGTTCACTGAAGCTTTCTTT. Protein: CASSLEGSGFTEAFF.

J is TRBJ2-4 and V is TRBV4-1; D remains unclear. The V and J ends lost 3 bases and 11 bases respectively, with 14 bases between them. Germline CDR1 and CDR2: MGHRA and YSYEKL. CDR3 length: 13 amino acids. CDR3 sequence: CASSHSPLGFQYF. The CDR3 DNA is TGCGCCAGCAGCCACAGCCCCCTAGGCTTTCAGTACTTC.